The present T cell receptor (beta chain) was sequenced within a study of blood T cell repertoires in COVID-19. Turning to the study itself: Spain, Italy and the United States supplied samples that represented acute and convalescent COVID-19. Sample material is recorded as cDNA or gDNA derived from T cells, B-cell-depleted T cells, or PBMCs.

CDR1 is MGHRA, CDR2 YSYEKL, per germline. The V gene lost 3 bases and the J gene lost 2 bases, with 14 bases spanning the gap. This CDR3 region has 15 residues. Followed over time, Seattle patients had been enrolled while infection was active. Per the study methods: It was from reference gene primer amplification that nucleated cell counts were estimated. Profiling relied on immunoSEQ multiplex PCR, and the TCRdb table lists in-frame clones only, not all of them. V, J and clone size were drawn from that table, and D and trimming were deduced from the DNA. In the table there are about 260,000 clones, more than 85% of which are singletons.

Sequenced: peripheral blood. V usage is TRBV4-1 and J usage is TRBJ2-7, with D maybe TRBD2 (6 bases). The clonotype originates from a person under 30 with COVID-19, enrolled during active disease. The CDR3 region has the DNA TGCGCCAGCAGCCAGGTCCCCACTAGCCCCTACGAGCAGTACTTC. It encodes CASSQVPTSPYEQYF.